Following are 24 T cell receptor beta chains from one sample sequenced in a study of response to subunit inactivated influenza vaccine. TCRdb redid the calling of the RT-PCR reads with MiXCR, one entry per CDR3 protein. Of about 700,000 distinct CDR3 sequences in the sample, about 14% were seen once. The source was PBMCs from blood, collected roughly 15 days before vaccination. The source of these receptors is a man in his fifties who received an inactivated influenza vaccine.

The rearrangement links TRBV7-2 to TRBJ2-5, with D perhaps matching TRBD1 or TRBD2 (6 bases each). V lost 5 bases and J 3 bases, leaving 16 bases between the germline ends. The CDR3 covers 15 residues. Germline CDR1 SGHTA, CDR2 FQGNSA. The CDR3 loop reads CASSLSWGAKETQYF. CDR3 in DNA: TGTGCCAGCAGCCTATCTTGGGGGGCGAAAGAGACCCAGTACTTC.

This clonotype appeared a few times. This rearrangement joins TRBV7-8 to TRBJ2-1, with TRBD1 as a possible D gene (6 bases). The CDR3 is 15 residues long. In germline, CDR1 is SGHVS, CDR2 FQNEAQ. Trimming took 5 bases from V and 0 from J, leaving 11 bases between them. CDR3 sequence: CASSLTGFSYNEQFF. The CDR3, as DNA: TGTGCCAGCAGCCTTACAGGGTTCTCCTACAATGAGCAGTTCTTC.

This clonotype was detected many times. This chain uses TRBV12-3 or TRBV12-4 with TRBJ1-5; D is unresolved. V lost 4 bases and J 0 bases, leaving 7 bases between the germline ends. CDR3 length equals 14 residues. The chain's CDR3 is CASSSWVSNQPQHF. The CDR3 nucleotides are TGTGCCAGCAGTTCCTGGGTTAGCAATCAGCCCCAGCATTTT.

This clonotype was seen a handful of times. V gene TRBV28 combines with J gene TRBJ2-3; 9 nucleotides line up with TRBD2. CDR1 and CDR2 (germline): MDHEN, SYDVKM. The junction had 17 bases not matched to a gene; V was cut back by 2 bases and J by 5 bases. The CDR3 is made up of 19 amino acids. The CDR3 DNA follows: TGTGCCAGCAGTTTACGGTTAAAGACTAGCGGCCATGAGGTAGATACGCAGTATTTT. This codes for CASSLRLKTSGHEVDTQYF.

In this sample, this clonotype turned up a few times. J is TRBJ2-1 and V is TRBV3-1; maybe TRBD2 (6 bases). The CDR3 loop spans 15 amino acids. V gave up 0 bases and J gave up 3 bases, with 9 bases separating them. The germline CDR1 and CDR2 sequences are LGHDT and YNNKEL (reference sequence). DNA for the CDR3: TGTGCCAGCAGCCAAGAGGGAGCGGGCTACAATGAGCAGTTCTTC. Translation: CASSQEGAGYNEQFF.

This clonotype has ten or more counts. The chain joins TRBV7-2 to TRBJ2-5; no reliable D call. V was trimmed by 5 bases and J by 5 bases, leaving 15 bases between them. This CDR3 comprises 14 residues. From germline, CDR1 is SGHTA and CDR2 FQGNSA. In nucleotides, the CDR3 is TGTGCCAGCAGCCCCATGGGGTCTTGGGAGACCCAGTACTTC. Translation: CASSPMGSWETQYF.

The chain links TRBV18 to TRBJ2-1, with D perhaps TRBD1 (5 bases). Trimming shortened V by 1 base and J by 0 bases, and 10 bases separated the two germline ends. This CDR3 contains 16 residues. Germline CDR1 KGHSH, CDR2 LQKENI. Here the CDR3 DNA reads TGTGCCAGCTCACCACAGGCAGGGCACTCCTACAATGAGCAGTTCTTC. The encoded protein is CASSPQAGHSYNEQFF.

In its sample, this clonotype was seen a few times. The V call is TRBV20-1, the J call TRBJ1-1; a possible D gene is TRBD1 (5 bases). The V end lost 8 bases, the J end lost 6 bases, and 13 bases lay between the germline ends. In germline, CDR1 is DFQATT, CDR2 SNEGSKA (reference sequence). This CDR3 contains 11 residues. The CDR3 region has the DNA TGCAGTTTATTCCGGGGCTCTGAAGCTTTCTTT. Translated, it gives CSLFRGSEAFF.

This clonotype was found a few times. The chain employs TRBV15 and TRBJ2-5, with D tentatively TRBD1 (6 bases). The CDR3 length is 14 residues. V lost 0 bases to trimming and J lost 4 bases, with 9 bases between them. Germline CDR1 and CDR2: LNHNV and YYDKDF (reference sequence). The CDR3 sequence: CATSRDTGSETQYF. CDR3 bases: TGTGCCACCAGCAGAGACACAGGGTCAGAGACCCAGTACTTC.

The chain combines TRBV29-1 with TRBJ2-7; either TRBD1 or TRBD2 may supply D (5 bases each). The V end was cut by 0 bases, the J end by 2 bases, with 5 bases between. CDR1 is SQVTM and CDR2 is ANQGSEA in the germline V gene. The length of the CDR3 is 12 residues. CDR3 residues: CSVEEGAYEQYF. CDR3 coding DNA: TGCAGCGTTGAAGAGGGGGCCTACGAGCAGTACTTC.

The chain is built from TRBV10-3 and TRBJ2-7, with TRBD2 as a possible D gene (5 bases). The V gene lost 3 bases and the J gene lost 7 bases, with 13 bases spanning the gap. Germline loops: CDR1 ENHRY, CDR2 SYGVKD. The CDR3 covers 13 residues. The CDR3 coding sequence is TGTGCCATCAGTGAAGGAGGTCCGCGGGAGCAGTACTTC. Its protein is CAISEGGPREQYF.

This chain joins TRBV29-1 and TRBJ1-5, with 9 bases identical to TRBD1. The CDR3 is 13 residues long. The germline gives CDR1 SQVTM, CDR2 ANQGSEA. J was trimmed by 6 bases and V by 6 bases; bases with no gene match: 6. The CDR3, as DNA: TGCAGCGTACAGGGGGCGGGGGGTCAGCCCCAGCATTTT. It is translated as CSVQGAGGQPQHF.

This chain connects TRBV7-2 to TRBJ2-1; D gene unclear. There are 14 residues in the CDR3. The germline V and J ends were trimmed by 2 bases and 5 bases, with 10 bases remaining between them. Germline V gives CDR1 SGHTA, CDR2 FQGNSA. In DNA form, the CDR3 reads TGTGCCAGCAGCTTAAGGTCGGCAGACAATGAGCAGTTCTTC. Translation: CASSLRSADNEQFF. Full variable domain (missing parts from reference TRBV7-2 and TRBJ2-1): GAGVSQSPSNKVTEKGKDVELRCDPISGHTALYWYRQSLGQGLEFLIYFQGNSAPDKSGLPSDRFSAERTGGSVSTLTIQRTQQEDSAVYLCASSLRSADNEQFFGPGTRLTVL.

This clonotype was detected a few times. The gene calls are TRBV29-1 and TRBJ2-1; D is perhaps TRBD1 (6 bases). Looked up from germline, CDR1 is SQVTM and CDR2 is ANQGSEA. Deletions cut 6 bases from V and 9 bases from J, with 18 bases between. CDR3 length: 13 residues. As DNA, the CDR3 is TGCAGCGTGGCACGGTTAACAGGGTTTGAGCAGTTCTTC. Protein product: CSVARLTGFEQFF.

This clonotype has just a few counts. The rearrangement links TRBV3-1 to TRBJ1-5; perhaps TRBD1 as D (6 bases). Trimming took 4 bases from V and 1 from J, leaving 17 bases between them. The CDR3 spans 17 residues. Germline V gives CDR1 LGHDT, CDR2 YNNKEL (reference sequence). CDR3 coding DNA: TGTGCCAGCAGCCCGGGTCCCGGGACAAGGAGCAATCAGCCCCAGCATTTT. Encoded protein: CASSPGPGTRSNQPQHF. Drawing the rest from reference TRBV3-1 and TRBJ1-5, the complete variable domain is DTAVSQTPKYLVTQMGNDKSIKCEQNLGHDTMYWYKQDSKKFLKIMFSYNNKELIINETVPNRFSPKSPDKAHLNLHINSLELGDSAVYFCASSPGPGTRSNQPQHFGDGTRLSIL.

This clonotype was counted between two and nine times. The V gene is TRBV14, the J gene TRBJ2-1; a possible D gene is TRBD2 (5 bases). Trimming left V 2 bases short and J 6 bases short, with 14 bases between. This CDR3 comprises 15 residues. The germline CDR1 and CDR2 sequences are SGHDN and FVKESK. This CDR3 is CASSQLGLAPNEQFF. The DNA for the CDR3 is TGTGCCAGCAGCCAATTAGGTCTAGCCCCCAATGAGCAGTTCTTC.

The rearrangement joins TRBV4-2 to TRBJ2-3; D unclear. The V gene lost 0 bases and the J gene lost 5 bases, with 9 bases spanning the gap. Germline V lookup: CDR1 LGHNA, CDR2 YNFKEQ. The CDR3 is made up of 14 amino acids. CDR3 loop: CASSQDRRIDTQYF. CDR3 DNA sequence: TGTGCCAGCAGCCAAGATCGGCGGATAGATACGCAGTATTTT.

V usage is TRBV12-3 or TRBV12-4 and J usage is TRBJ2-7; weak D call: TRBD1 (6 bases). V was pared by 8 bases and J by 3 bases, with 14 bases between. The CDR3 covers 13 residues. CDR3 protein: CASLKGRGYEQYF. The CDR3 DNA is TGTGCCAGCCTTAAGGGCAGGGGCTACGAGCAGTACTTC.

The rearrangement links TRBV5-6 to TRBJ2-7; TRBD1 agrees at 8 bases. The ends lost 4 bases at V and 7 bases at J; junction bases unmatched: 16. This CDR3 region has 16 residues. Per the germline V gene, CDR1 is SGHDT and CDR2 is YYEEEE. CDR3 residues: CASSLAGSQGAGEQYF. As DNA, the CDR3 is TGTGCCAGCAGCCTGGCTGGGTCCCAGGGGGCCGGGGAGCAGTACTTC.

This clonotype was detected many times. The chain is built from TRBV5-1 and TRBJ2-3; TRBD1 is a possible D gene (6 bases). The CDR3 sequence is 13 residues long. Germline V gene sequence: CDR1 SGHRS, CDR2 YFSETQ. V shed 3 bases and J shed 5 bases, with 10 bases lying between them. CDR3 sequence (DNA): TGCGCCAGCAGCTCACAGGGTAGAGATACGCAGTATTTT. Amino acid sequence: CASSSQGRDTQYF.

CDR3 loop: CSAADSALTGTEQFF. In DNA form, the CDR3 reads TGCAGTGCCGCGGATTCTGCTTTGACTGGTACAGAGCAGTTCTTC. This chain uses TRBV20-1 with TRBJ2-1; D is ambiguous. The CDR3 covers 15 residues. In germline, CDR1 is DFQATT, CDR2 SNEGSKA (reference sequence). With 6 bases removed from V and 10 bases from J, the gap between germline ends came to 25 bases.

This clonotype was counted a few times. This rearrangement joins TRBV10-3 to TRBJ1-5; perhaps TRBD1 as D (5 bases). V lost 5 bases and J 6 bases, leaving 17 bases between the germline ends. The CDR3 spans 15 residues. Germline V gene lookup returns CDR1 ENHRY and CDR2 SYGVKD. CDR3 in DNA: TGTGCCATCAGTACCCACGGGAGGGGATCTCAGCCCCAGCATTTT. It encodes CAISTHGRGSQPQHF.

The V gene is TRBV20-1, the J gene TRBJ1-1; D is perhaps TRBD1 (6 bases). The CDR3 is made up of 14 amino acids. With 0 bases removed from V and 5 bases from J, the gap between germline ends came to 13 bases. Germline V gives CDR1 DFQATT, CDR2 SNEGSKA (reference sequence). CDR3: CSARELWQGTEAFF. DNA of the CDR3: TGCAGTGCTAGAGAGTTGTGGCAGGGGACTGAAGCTTTCTTT.

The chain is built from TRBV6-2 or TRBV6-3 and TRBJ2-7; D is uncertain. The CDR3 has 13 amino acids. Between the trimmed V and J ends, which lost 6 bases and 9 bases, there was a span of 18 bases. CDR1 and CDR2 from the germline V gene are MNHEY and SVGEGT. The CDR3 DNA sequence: TGTGCCAGCAGCCGTCAGCCCCTACCCGGGCAGTACTTC. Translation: CASSRQPLPGQYF.